The entry below gives a single T cell receptor (beta chain) sequence along with its context. What it binds is unknown. This table comes from immunoSEQ multiplex PCR, and its TCRdb copy is limited to in-frame clones, with some not included. The sample includes tens of thousands of clones, 82% seen only once; the top ten take 3.5% to 5%. These data originate in a study of pediatric ulcerative colitis. Notes on the study in general: A couple of rectal CDR3 clonotypes occurred in all ulcerative colitis patients.

The specimen sequenced was blood. This sequence originates from a boy younger than 18 with severe ulcerative colitis.

For the CDR3, the DNA is TGTGCCAGCAGCGTAGGGGACAGGCGCTCACCCCTCCACTTT. As protein: CASSVGDRRSPLHF. The chain combines TRBV9 with TRBJ1-6; 8 nucleotides line up with TRBD1. Trimming at V came to 0 bases and at J to 10 bases, leaving 3 bases not matched to a gene. The V gene's germline CDR1 is SGDLS and CDR2 YYNGEE. CDR3 length: 14 residues.